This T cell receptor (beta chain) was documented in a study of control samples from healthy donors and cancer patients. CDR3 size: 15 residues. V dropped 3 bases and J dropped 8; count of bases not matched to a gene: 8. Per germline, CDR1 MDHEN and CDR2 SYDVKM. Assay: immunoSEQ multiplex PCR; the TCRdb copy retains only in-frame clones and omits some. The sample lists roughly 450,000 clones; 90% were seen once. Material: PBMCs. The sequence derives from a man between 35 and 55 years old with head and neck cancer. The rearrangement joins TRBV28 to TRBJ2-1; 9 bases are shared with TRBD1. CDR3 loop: CASSFPFDRGDEQFF. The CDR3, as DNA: TGTGCCAGCAGTTTCCCCTTCGACAGGGGGGATGAGCAGTTCTTC.